This is a list of T cell receptor beta chains from one sample in a study of T-cell reconstitution after alpha-beta-depleted transplantation in children. Using its own MiXCR run on the PCR reads, TCRdb lists one record per CDR3 protein. The table records about 200,000 distinct CDR3 sequences, approximately 6.3% of them present only once. Sequencing was performed on PBMCs, taken before TCRalphabeta/CD19-depleted stem cell transplant. The receptors were gathered from a boy between 2 and 10 years old with acute lymphoblastic leukemia, due to receive a stem cell transplant. CDR3s include the opening cysteine and the closing phenylalanine or tryptophan. A D gene is named only where the DNA matches it firmly. Only some rows state a clone size, as once, few, many or a class for expanded clones.

v_call	j_call	clone_size	d_call	cdr3_aa	cdr3_nt
TRBV9	TRBJ2-5	NA	TRBD2	CASSASGGGETQYF	TGTGCCAGCAGCGCCTCGGGAGGAGGAGAGACCCAGTACTTC
TRBV20-1	TRBJ2-1	many	NA	CSALYETSMGEQFF	TGCAGTGCCCTATACGAGACTAGTATGGGTGAGCAGTTCTTC
TRBV25-1	TRBJ2-1	many	TRBD1	CASSDILGQGSYNEQFF	TGTGCCAGCAGTGACATTCTGGGACAGGGTTCCTACAATGAGCAGTTCTTC
TRBV28	TRBJ2-7	few	NA	CASSSHQLTSHEQYF	TGTGCCAGCAGTTCCCACCAACTAACCTCCCACGAGCAGTACTTC
TRBV7-9	TRBJ2-7	many	TRBD2	CASSPRLAGTKSYEQYF	TGTGCCAGCAGCCCCCGACTAGCGGGAACTAAATCCTACGAGCAGTACTTC
TRBV27	TRBJ1-2	few	TRBD1	CASLGGQANGYTF	TGTGCCAGCCTGGGGGGACAGGCGAATGGCTACACCTTC
TRBV5-1	TRBJ2-1	NA	TRBD1	CASNQGASNNEQFF	TGCGCCAGCAACCAGGGGGCCTCAAACAATGAGCAGTTCTTC
TRBV7-9	TRBJ2-7	many	NA	CASSTRGYYEQYF	TGTGCCAGCAGCACCAGGGGTTACTACGAGCAGTACTTC
TRBV28	TRBJ2-7	NA	TRBD1	CASTRDRVVYEQYF	TGTGCCAGCACCAGGGACAGGGTGGTCTACGAGCAGTACTTC
TRBV29-1	TRBJ2-1	many	NA	CSVEEIWAQFF	TGCAGCGTTGAAGAGATTTGGGCGCAGTTCTTC
TRBV7-9	TRBJ2-7	many	NA	CASSLGGDSEQYF	TGTGCCAGCAGCTTAGGGGGAGACAGCGAGCAGTACTTC
TRBV6-5	TRBJ2-3	NA	NA	CASSSRAFTDTQYF	TGTGCCAGCAGTTCCAGGGCTTTCACAGATACGCAGTATTTT
TRBV20-1	TRBJ2-1	few	TRBD2	CSAKGLAGATYNEQFF	TGCAGTGCTAAGGGACTAGCGGGGGCTACCTACAATGAGCAGTTCTTC
TRBV28	TRBJ2-3	many	NA	CASSPPTGGAFGDTQYF	TGTGCCAGCAGTCCTCCCACTGGCGGGGCATTTGGGGATACGCAGTATTTT
TRBV5-1	TRBJ2-7	many	NA	CASSLEVALGDEQYF	TGCGCCAGCAGCTTGGAGGTAGCCCTAGGGGACGAGCAGTACTTC
TRBV5-1	TRBJ2-5	many	TRBD1	CASSSRDRAETQYF	TGCGCCAGCAGCTCGAGGGACAGGGCAGAGACCCAGTACTTC
TRBV7-2	TRBJ2-7	NA	NA	CASSLAGVGQYF	TGTGCCAGCAGCTTAGCGGGGGTAGGGCAGTACTTC
TRBV11-2	TRBJ1-1	NA	NA	CASSLYLEATEAFF	TGTGCCAGCAGCTTATACCTCGAGGCGACTGAAGCTTTCTTT
TRBV28	TRBJ2-1	many	TRBD2	CASSSRGLAVSYNEQFF	TGTGCCAGCAGTTCACGGGGACTAGCGGTATCGTACAATGAGCAGTTCTTC
TRBV29-1	TRBJ2-5	many	TRBD2	CSVVTGSRGNEETQYF	TGCAGCGTTGTGACGGGGTCGCGGGGGAACGAGGAGACCCAGTACTTC
TRBV20-1	TRBJ2-7	few	NA	CSASVTSDEQYF	TGCAGTGCTAGTGTTACTAGTGACGAGCAGTACTTC
TRBV20-1	TRBJ2-7	few	NA	CSSSRLYEQYF	TGCAGCTCCTCCCGTCTCTACGAGCAGTACTTC
TRBV28	TRBJ2-5	many	TRBD2	CASGQGLAEETQYF	TGTGCCAGCGGACAGGGACTAGCGGAAGAGACCCAGTACTTC
TRBV6-1	TRBJ2-5	NA	NA	CASSEGRRTQETQYF	TGTGCCAGCAGTGAGGGCAGGCGAACACAAGAGACCCAGTACTTC
TRBV11-3	TRBJ1-2	few	NA	CASSGVDGYTF	TGTGCCAGCAGCGGGGTGGATGGCTACACCTTC
TRBV24-1	TRBJ2-7	NA	NA	CATSARGEQYF	TGTGCCACCAGTGCTCGGGGCGAGCAGTACTTC
TRBV2	TRBJ2-1	many	TRBD2	CASAGLAGGDEQFF	TGTGCCAGCGCGGGACTAGCGGGAGGCGATGAGCAGTTCTTC
TRBV5-1	TRBJ2-7	many	TRBD2	CASSPGLAVTTYEQYF	TGCGCCAGCAGCCCGGGACTAGCGGTTACTACCTACGAGCAGTACTTC
TRBV7-9	TRBJ2-7	many	TRBD1	CASSPTGDHEQYF	TGTGCCAGCAGCCCGACAGGGGACCACGAGCAGTACTTC
TRBV12-3/TRBV12-4	TRBJ2-3	few	TRBD2	CASSVAGARTDTQYF	TGTGCCAGCAGCGTAGCGGGAGCGAGGACAGATACGCAGTATTTT
TRBV5-1	TRBJ1-1	NA	NA	CASSTEGGPVAFF	TGCGCCAGCAGCACGGAGGGGGGCCCGGTAGCTTTCTTT
TRBV6-1	TRBJ1-4	many	NA	CATQQATNEKLFF	TGTGCCACACAGCAGGCAACTAATGAAAAACTGTTTTTT
TRBV7-2	TRBJ2-5	few	NA	CASSLVGSQETQYF	TGTGCCAGCAGCTTAGTTGGCAGCCAAGAGACCCAGTACTTC
TRBV6-2/TRBV6-3	TRBJ2-1	few	NA	CASSYSQTGPHSYNEQFF	TGTGCCAGCAGTTATTCCCAGACAGGACCACATTCCTACAATGAGCAGTTCTTC
TRBV6-4	TRBJ2-7	NA	TRBD1	CASSDSPGQGAHYEQYF	TGTGCCAGCAGTGACTCCCCGGGACAGGGGGCGCACTACGAGCAGTACTTC
TRBV24-1	TRBJ2-1	many	TRBD2	CATSGSGGAWEQFF	TGTGCCACCAGCGGCAGCGGGGGGGCATGGGAGCAGTTCTTC
TRBV21-1	TRBJ2-1	many	NA	CASSNPFYNEQFF	TGTGCCAGCAGCAACCCCTTTTACAATGAGCAGTTCTTC
TRBV28	TRBJ2-7	few	NA	CASSSRASRPYEQYF	TGTGCCAGCAGTTCCCGGGCAAGCCGCCCCTACGAGCAGTACTTC
TRBV29-1	TRBJ1-1	many	NA	CSVDLASNTEAFF	TGCAGCGTTGACCTGGCTTCGAACACTGAAGCTTTCTTT
TRBV7-9	TRBJ1-2	many	TRBD1	CASSLTGGSNYGYTF	TGTGCCAGCAGCTTGACAGGGGGCAGTAACTATGGCTACACCTTC
TRBV6-2/TRBV6-3	TRBJ1-4	NA	NA	CASSSMTGATSTNEKLFF	TGTGCCAGCAGTTCGATGACAGGAGCCACTTCAACTAATGAAAAACTGTTTTTT
TRBV6-2/TRBV6-3	TRBJ2-3	few	NA	CASSDRVAGTDTQYF	TGTGCCAGCAGTGACCGGGTAGCGGGCACAGATACGCAGTATTTT
TRBV27	TRBJ1-5	NA	NA	CASSLIEWQPQHF	TGTGCCAGCAGTTTAATTGAATGGCAGCCCCAGCATTTT